The 28 T cell receptor beta chains reported below all come from one sample, sequenced in a study of T cell repertoires in cytomegalovirus infection. In TCRdb, the reads were re-called with MiXCR into one record per CDR3 protein. The table lists approximately 280,000 distinct CDR3 sequences, under 25% of them singletons. Their cognate antigens are unknown. The material sequenced was cultured PBMCs, taken from culture after CMV antigen stimulation. Receptor source: a human donor in good health (CMV status not recorded). Some clones in this sample may be carry-over from other donors' samples.

This rearrangement joins TRBV20-1 to TRBJ2-1; D could derive from TRBD1 or TRBD2 (5 bases each). V was cut by 8 bases and J by 4 bases, with 18 bases left in between. The CDR3 length is 14 residues. The germline V gene has CDR1 DFQATT and CDR2 SNEGSKA (reference sequence). This chain's CDR3 is CSPDPGARYNEQFF. The CDR3 DNA sequence: TGCAGTCCCGACCCCGGGGCGCGATACAATGAGCAGTTCTTC.

This clonotype was seen ten or more times. This chain connects TRBV27 to TRBJ2-5; D gene ambiguous. The germline gives CDR1 MNHEY, CDR2 SMNVEV (reference sequence). The CDR3 runs 12 residues. Trimming pared 2 bases from V and 4 bases from J, leaving 5 bases between. The CDR3 DNA follows: TGTGCCAGCAGTTTAGATCTAGAGACCCAGTACTTC. Translation gives CASSLDLETQYF.

This clonotype appeared many times. This chain connects TRBV7-9 to TRBJ2-1; D unresolved. The CDR3 is made up of 14 amino acids. Germline V gene sequence: CDR1 SEHNR, CDR2 FQNEAQ (reference sequence). Trimming left V 5 bases short and J 3 bases short, with 11 bases between. The CDR3 sequence is CASSQNNNYNEQFF. The DNA for the CDR3 is TGTGCCAGCAGCCAAAACAACAACTACAATGAGCAGTTCTTC.

The chain is built from TRBV6-2 or TRBV6-3 and TRBJ1-1, with D perhaps TRBD1 (6 bases). The CDR3 is 15 residues long. Trimming removed 2 bases from V and 6 bases from J, with 16 bases in between. Germline V gives CDR1 MNHEY, CDR2 SVGEGT. CDR3 nucleotides: TGTGCCAGCAGTTACAAACAGGGAAATATTGCTGAAGCTTTCTTT. Translated, it gives CASSYKQGNIAEAFF.

This clonotype was counted a few times. This rearrangement joins TRBV7-2 to TRBJ2-3; 7 bases map to TRBD1. V lost 5 bases and J lost 2; bases outside the gene matches: 7. This CDR3 is 15 amino acids long. The germline V gene has CDR1 SGHTA and CDR2 FQGNSA. CDR3 nucleotides: TGTGCCAGCAGCCAGAGACAGGGAAACACAGATACGCAGTATTTT. It encodes CASSQRQGNTDTQYF.

The chain has TRBV20-1 and TRBJ2-1; D is uncertain. V was trimmed by 6 bases and J by 1 base, leaving 13 bases between them. This CDR3 has 14 residues. The germline gives CDR1 DFQATT, CDR2 SNEGSKA (reference sequence). CDR3 region: CSASALDSYNEQFF. The CDR3 DNA is TGCAGTGCCTCTGCTCTAGATTCCTACAATGAGCAGTTCTTC.

There are many counts of this clonotype. The V gene is TRBV7-8, the J gene TRBJ2-5; D is possibly TRBD2 (7 bases). Per the germline V gene, CDR1 is SGHVS and CDR2 is FQNEAQ. CDR3 length equals 16 residues. The V end lost 4 bases, the J end lost 3 bases, and 18 bases lay between the germline ends. CDR3 region: CASSSLVIGGEETQYF. CDR3 sequence (DNA): TGTGCCAGCAGCTCCCTGGTGATAGGGGGGGAAGAGACCCAGTACTTC.

The chain links TRBV7-2 to TRBJ2-1, with D unresolved. V was shortened by 10 bases and J by 0 bases, with 13 bases between the two germline ends. Germline values: CDR1 SGHTA, CDR2 FQGNSA. The CDR3 sequence is 14 residues long. Here the CDR3 reads CAIQPWGSYNEQFF. The CDR3 nucleotides are TGTGCCATCCAGCCCTGGGGCTCCTACAATGAGCAGTTCTTC. The full variable domain, with the rest looked up from reference TRBV7-2 and TRBJ2-1, is GAGVSQSPSNKVTEKGKDVELRCDPISGHTALYWYRQSLGQGLEFLIYFQGNSAPDKSGLPSDRFSAERTGGSVSTLTIQRTQQEDSAVYLCAIQPWGSYNEQFFGPGTRLTVL.

This clonotype was seen at least ten times. The chain is built from TRBV7-8 and TRBJ1-5, with 12 nucleotides matching TRBD1. Germline V CDR1 and CDR2: SGHVS, FQNEAQ. The CDR3 spans 17 residues. The J segment lost 5 bases and the V segment lost 5 bases, leaving 10 bases of the junction unmatched. CDR3 in DNA: TGTGCCAGCAGCGTACGGGCCGGGACAGGGGGCGATCAGCCCCAGCATTTT. Translated: CASSVRAGTGGDQPQHF.

This clonotype turned up a few times. This sequence joins TRBV20-1 and TRBJ2-3, with no clear D. This CDR3 is 15 amino acids long. V dropped 0 bases and J dropped 1 base, with 11 bases sitting between them. The germline V gene has CDR1 DFQATT and CDR2 SNEGSKA (reference sequence). Written as DNA, the CDR3 is TGCAGTGCTAGAGATTCCCGTCTGGGCACAGATACGCAGTATTTT. This translates into CSARDSRLGTDTQYF.

The J gene is TRBJ2-1, the V gene TRBV7-2; 7 bases match TRBD2. CDR3 length equals 14 residues. Germline loops: CDR1 SGHTA, CDR2 FQGNSA. V was clipped by 5 bases and J by 11 bases; unmatched bases: 12. CDR3: CASSALTSVVKQFF. CDR3 nucleotide sequence: TGTGCCAGCAGCGCCTTAACTAGCGTAGTTAAGCAGTTCTTC.

This clonotype has a count of ten or more. The genes are TRBV7-6 and TRBJ2-2, with 7 bases identical to TRBD2. V gave up 1 base and J gave up 4 bases; unmatched junction bases: 3. Germline assignment: CDR1 SGHVS and CDR2 FNYEAQ. The CDR3 is 15 residues long. The CDR3 DNA is TGTGCCAGCAGCTTAGTTGGCGGGAGCACCGGGGAGCTGTTTTTT. The encoded protein is CASSLVGGSTGELFF.

This clonotype was recorded at least ten times. The chain employs TRBV7-2 and TRBJ2-3; possibly TRBD2 for D (6 bases). The germline CDR1 and CDR2 sequences are SGHTA and FQGNSA. The CDR3 runs to 16 residues. V was pared by 1 base and J by 1 base, with 12 bases between. In DNA, the CDR3 is TGTGCCAGCAGCTTAGTCGGTAGCGGTCGCACAGATACGCAGTATTTT. It translates to CASSLVGSGRTDTQYF.

V gene TRBV11-2 combines with J gene TRBJ2-2; D may match TRBD1 or TRBD2 (5 bases each). V was clipped by 6 bases and J by 1 base, with 18 bases between them. Germline V lookup: CDR1 SGHAT, CDR2 FQNNGV. This CDR3 is 17 amino acids long. The CDR3 reads CASSTEGWGRNTGELFF. The CDR3 nucleotides read TGTGCCAGCAGTACCGAGGGTTGGGGCAGGAACACCGGGGAGCTGTTTTTT.

This clonotype has a handful of counts. This chain uses TRBV27 with TRBJ1-1; the match to TRBD1 covers 9 bases. CDR3 length equals 16 residues. Germline loops: CDR1 MNHEY, CDR2 SMNVEV (reference sequence). V dropped 8 bases and J dropped 2; count of bases not matched to a gene: 12. DNA for the CDR3: TGTGCCAGCGGAGGGACAGGGAGTTTTTTTAACACTGAAGCTTTCTTT. Amino acid sequence: CASGGTGSFFNTEAFF.

V and J are TRBV24-1 and TRBJ2-1; no definite D call. This CDR3 spans 11 amino acids. Germline V lookup: CDR1 KGHDR, CDR2 SFDVKD. Between the trimmed V and J ends, which lost 9 bases and 0 bases, there was a span of 2 bases. CDR3 sequence: CATRSYNEQFF. The CDR3 DNA reads TGTGCCACCCGCTCCTACAATGAGCAGTTCTTC.

This clonotype was seen repeatedly, ten times or more. This chain joins TRBV24-1 and TRBJ2-3, with TRBD2 matching over 7 bases. The CDR3 consists of 13 residues. The V and J ends lost 9 bases and 0 bases, in that order; junction bases with no gene match: 2. CDR1 and CDR2 from the germline V gene are KGHDR and SFDVKD. This chain's CDR3 is CATHSGSTDTQYF. DNA for the CDR3: TGTGCCACCCATAGCGGGAGCACAGATACGCAGTATTTT.

This chain joins TRBV12-3 or TRBV12-4 and TRBJ1-1; weak D call: TRBD1 (5 bases). CDR3 length equals 14 residues. V was pared by 7 bases and J by 0 bases, with 12 bases between. The CDR3 nucleotides read TGTGCCAGCACCTCAGGGACGCTGAACACTGAAGCTTTCTTT. Protein: CASTSGTLNTEAFF.

The chain has TRBV18 and TRBJ2-7, with D unclear. The CDR3 contains 12 residues. Germline lookup yields CDR1 KGHSH and CDR2 LQKENI. Trimming removed 2 bases from V and 4 bases from J, with 6 bases in between. CDR3 nucleotides: TGTGCCAGCTCACCAAACGCGTACGAGCAGTACTTC. Translating it yields CASSPNAYEQYF.

This clonotype was counted at least ten times. This sequence joins TRBV15 and TRBJ1-2; D may be TRBD1 (6 bases). V lost 0 bases to trimming and J lost 7 bases, with 12 bases between them. Germline-derived CDR1 and CDR2 are LNHNV and YYDKDF (reference sequence). The CDR3 has 14 residues. CDR3 sequence reads: CATSRDSGALGYTF. The CDR3, as DNA: TGTGCCACCAGCAGAGATTCAGGGGCTCTTGGCTACACCTTC.

This clonotype was observed at least ten times. J is TRBJ2-4 and V is TRBV7-2; D is unresolved. V gave up 1 base and J gave up 12 bases, with 19 bases separating them. The CDR3 consists of 15 residues. From germline, CDR1 is SGHTA and CDR2 FQGNSA. The CDR3 nucleotides are TGTGCCAGCAGCTTAGACGTTGGTGGGGTGATCAATCAGTACTTC. It is translated as CASSLDVGGVINQYF.

The table lists this clonotype with many counts. The chain uses TRBV7-2 and TRBJ2-2, with 13 bases lining up with TRBD2. The CDR3 is made up of 18 amino acids. J gave up 3 bases and V 5 bases, and 9 bases lay outside the gene matches. Germline assignment: CDR1 SGHTA and CDR2 FQGNSA. This CDR3 reads CASSPRLAGGWDTGELFF. Written as DNA, the CDR3 is TGTGCCAGCAGCCCAAGACTAGCGGGAGGTTGGGACACCGGGGAGCTGTTTTTT.

In DNA form, the CDR3 reads TGTGCCAGCAGTTTAGCTGGCAGAGACTACGAGCAGTACTTC. Its translation is CASSLAGRDYEQYF. This sequence joins TRBV12-3 or TRBV12-4 and TRBJ2-7; D is undetermined. This CDR3 has 14 residues. V was cut by 0 bases and J by 3 bases, with 9 bases left in between.

The rearrangement joins TRBV6-1 to TRBJ2-1; D is unclear. Germline assignment: CDR1 MNHNS and CDR2 SASEGT. The CDR3 is made up of 16 amino acids. Trimming left V 4 bases short and J 4 bases short, with 17 bases between. CDR3 loop: CASSGLAPAGYNEQFF. In DNA, the CDR3 is TGTGCCAGCAGTGGACTCGCGCCCGCAGGATACAATGAGCAGTTCTTC.

This clonotype was counted many times. The rearrangement links TRBV7-2 to TRBJ2-1; D not certain. The CDR3 consists of 15 residues. The germline V gene has CDR1 SGHTA and CDR2 FQGNSA. The germline V and J ends were trimmed by 2 bases and 0 bases, with 8 bases remaining between them. The CDR3 coding sequence is TGTGCCAGCAGCTTATCGTGGAGCTCCTACAATGAGCAGTTCTTC. This gives the protein CASSLSWSSYNEQFF. The variable domain in full, completed from reference TRBV7-2 and TRBJ2-1, reads GAGVSQSPSNKVTEKGKDVELRCDPISGHTALYWYRQSLGQGLEFLIYFQGNSAPDKSGLPSDRFSAERTGGSVSTLTIQRTQQEDSAVYLCASSLSWSSYNEQFFGPGTRLTVL.

This clonotype was detected only a few times. V is TRBV28 and J is TRBJ2-5; 7 bases are a match to TRBD1. After removal of 4 bases from V and 7 bases from J, the junction contained 9 bases not matched to a gene. CDR3 length: 14 residues. The germline gives CDR1 MDHEN, CDR2 SYDVKM. The CDR3, as DNA: TGTGCCAGCAGTTCGGGACAGCAGACCCGGACCCAGTACTTC. Translation gives CASSSGQQTRTQYF.

The chain carries TRBV4-1 and TRBJ2-7; perhaps D is TRBD1 or TRBD2 (5 bases each). The germline V gene has CDR1 MGHRA and CDR2 YSYEKL. The CDR3 totals 15 residues. V dropped 3 bases and J dropped 5 bases, with 17 bases sitting between them. The CDR3 DNA follows: TGCGCCAGCAGCCAGTACAGGACTCTTACGGACGAGCAGTACTTC. Amino acid sequence: CASSQYRTLTDEQYF.

The chain combines TRBV7-6 with TRBJ1-5, with D tentatively TRBD1 (5 bases). The germline V gene encodes CDR1 SGHVS and CDR2 FNYEAQ. This CDR3 is 15 amino acids long. V dropped 2 bases and J dropped 4 bases, with 12 bases sitting between them. The DNA of the CDR3 is TGTGCCAGCAGCTTAAGCCGGGACCTTAATCAGCCCCAGCATTTT. Translated, it gives CASSLSRDLNQPQHF.